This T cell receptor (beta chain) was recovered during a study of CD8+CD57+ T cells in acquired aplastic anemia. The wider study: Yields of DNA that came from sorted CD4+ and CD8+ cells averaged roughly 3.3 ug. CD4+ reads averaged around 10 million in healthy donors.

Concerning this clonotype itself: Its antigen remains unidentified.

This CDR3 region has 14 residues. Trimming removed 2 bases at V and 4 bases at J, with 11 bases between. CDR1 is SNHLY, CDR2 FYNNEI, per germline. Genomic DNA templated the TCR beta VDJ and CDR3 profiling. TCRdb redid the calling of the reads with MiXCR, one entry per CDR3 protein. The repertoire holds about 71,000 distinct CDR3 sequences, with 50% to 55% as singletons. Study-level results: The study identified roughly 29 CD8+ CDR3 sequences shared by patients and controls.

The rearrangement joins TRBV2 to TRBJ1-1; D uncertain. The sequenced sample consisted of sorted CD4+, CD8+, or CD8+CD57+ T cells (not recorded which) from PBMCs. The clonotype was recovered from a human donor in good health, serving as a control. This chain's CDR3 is CASSEPVSGTEAFF. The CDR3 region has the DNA TGTGCCAGCAGTGAACCCGTCAGCGGCACTGAAGCTTTCTTT.